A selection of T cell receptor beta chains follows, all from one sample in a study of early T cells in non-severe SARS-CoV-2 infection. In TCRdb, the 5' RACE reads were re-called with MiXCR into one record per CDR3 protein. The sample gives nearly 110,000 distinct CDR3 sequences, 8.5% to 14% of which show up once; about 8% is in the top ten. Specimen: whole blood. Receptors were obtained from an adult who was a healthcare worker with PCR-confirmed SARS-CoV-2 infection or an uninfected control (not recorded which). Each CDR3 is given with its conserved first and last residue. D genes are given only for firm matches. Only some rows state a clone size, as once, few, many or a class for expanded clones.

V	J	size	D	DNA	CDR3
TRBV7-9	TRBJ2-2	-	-	TGTGCCAGCACCGGGGGTCCGAACACCGGGGAGCTGTTTTTT	CASTGGPNTGELFF
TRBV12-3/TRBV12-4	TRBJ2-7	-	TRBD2	TGTGCCAGCAGTTTTGGTTCGGCTCTAGCGGGAGCCGAGCAGTACTTC	CASSFGSALAGAEQYF
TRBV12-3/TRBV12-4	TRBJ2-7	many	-	TGTGCCAGCAGGGCGGCGGACTTGGGGGAGCAGTACTTC	CASRAADLGEQYF
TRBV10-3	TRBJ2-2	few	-	TGTGCCATCCTCAGGTCCAGCTCGAACACCGGGGAGCTGTTTTTT	CAILRSSSNTGELFF
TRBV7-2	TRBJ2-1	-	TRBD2	TGTGCCAGCAGCTTAGTCAGCGGGAGGGCCGGGAATGAGCAGTTCTTC	CASSLVSGRAGNEQFF
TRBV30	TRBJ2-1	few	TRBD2	TGTGCCTGGAGTGTCCGCGGGAGGGCCCTTGAGCAGTTCTTC	CAWSVRGRALEQFF
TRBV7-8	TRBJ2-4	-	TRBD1	TGTGCCAGCAGCTTACGTCAGGGGGACATTCAGTACTTC	CASSLRQGDIQYF
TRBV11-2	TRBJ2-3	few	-	TGTGCCAGCAGCCCGGGAACCCATCGACCAGATACGCAGTATTTT	CASSPGTHRPDTQYF
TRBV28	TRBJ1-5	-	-	TGTGCCAGCAGTGGACAGAACCGACAGCCCCAGCATTTT	CASSGQNRQPQHF
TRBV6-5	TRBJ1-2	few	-	TGTGCCAGCACTCGGGCAGGCTTTTATGGCTACACCTTC	CASTRAGFYGYTF
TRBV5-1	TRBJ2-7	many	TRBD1	TGCGCCAGCAGCTCAAAACAGGGGGCCCTCTCCTACGAGCAGTACTTC	CASSSKQGALSYEQYF
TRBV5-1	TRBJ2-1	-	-	TGCGCCAGCAGCTTGGCCGGGGCGAGCTCCTACAATGAGCAGTTCTTC	CASSLAGASSYNEQFF
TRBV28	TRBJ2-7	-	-	TGTGCCAGCAGCCAGGACGGTTCTTACTACGAGCAGTACTTC	CASSQDGSYYEQYF
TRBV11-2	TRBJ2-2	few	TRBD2	TGTGCCAGCAGCTTGCGTCCGGGGAGAAGCGGGAGAGAGAACACCGGGGAGCTGTTTTTT	CASSLRPGRSGRENTGELFF
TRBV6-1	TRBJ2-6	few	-	TGTGCCAGCAGTGGGAGCTCTGGGGCCAACGTCCTGACTTTC	CASSGSSGANVLTF
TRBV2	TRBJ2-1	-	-	TGTGCCAGCAGTGAGCAGTTCTTC	CASSEQFF
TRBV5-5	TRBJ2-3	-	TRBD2	TGTGCCAGCAGCTTTAGCGGGGGCGGAGGAGATACGCAGTATTTT	CASSFSGGGGDTQYF
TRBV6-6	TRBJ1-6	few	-	TGTGCCAGCGACACAGGGATCCACAATTCACCCCTCCACTTT	CASDTGIHNSPLHF
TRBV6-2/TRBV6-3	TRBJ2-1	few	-	TGTGCCAGCAGTTTCCGGGGCAGCAACCACTTCTTC	CASSFRGSNHFF
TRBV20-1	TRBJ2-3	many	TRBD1	TGCAGTGCCAAAGGACAGGGGGATGTTACGCAGTATTTT	CSAKGQGDVTQYF
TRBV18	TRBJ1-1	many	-	TGTGCCAGCTCACCGGGATCGGGCACTGAAGCTTTCTTT	CASSPGSGTEAFF
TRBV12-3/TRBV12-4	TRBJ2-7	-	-	TGTGCCAGCAGTTTACGGCCGGCCCCCTACGAGCAGTACTTC	CASSLRPAPYEQYF
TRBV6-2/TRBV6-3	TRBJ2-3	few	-	TGTGCCAGCAGTTACTCGAGAAGGGGAGATACGCAGTATTTT	CASSYSRRGDTQYF
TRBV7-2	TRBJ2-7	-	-	TGTGCCAGCAGCTCAAATCTACTCCGCTCCTACGAGCAGTACTTC	CASSSNLLRSYEQYF
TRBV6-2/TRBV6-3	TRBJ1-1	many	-	TGTGCCAGCAGCTATGGTCCCGGGACCATTGAAGCTTTCTTT	CASSYGPGTIEAFF
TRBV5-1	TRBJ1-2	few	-	TGCGCCAGCAGCTTGGAATCCGGGCATGGCTACACCTTC	CASSLESGHGYTF
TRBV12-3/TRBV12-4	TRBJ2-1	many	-	TGTGCCAGCAGCTTGGACGGAAACAATGAGCAGTTCTTC	CASSLDGNNEQFF
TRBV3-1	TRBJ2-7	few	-	TGTGCCAGCAGCCAAGATCCCTACTCGGGTACCTACGAGCAGTACTTC	CASSQDPYSGTYEQYF
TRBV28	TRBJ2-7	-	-	TGTGCCAGCAGTTGGGGGTTAGAGGAGCAGTACTTC	CASSWGLEEQYF
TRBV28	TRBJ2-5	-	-	TGTGCCAGCAGTTTGGAACCGCATGACCAAGAGACCCAGTACTTC	CASSLEPHDQETQYF
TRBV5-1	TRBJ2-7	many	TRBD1	TGCGCCAGCAGCGGAAACAGGGGCTACGAGCAGTACTTC	CASSGNRGYEQYF
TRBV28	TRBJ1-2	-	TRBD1	TGTGCCAGCAGTTCAGCTCCCGGGACAGGGGACCACTATGGCTACACCTTC	CASSSAPGTGDHYGYTF
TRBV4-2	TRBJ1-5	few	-	TGTGCCAGCAGCCAAGAAGGCGATCAGCCCCAGCATTTT	CASSQEGDQPQHF
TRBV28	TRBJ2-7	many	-	TGTGCCAGCAGCTTGGGGTACGAGCAGTACTTC	CASSLGYEQYF
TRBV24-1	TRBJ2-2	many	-	TGTGCCACCAGTGATTTGTCTGTCTCGCATGGGGAGCTGTTTTTT	CATSDLSVSHGELFF
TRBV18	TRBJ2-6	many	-	TGTGCCAGCTCGCCCCGGGTTATCTCTGGGGCCAACGTCCTGACTTTC	CASSPRVISGANVLTF
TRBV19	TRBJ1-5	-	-	TGTGCCAGTAACGACCTGAGGGATGGCCAGCCCCAGCATTTT	CASNDLRDGQPQHF
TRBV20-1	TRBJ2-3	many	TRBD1	TGCAGTGCAGAAAGACAGGGGTGGGCGACAGATACGCAGTATTTT	CSAERQGWATDTQYF